This TCR beta chain was retrieved from a study of cytomegalovirus exposure and HLA in healthy donors. The study, taken as a whole, reports: Later analysis reportedly placed an Asian-associated ancestry cluster below the roughly 700-donor mean in N-insertions.

As for this clone: Its antigen is undetermined.

The CDR3 runs 11 residues. Germline assignment: CDR1 DFQATT and CDR2 SNEGSKA (reference sequence). With 6 bases removed from V and 4 bases from J, the gap between germline ends came to 10 bases. PCR used 60 Vbeta primers and 13 Jbeta primers. Libraries were prepared by immunoSEQ multiplex PCR; TCRdb keeps only in-frame clonotypes and omits some of them. The sample includes 85,000 to 100,000 clones, over 75% of them seen just once. The source of this sequence is a girl aged 2-15 years in good health and CMV-seropositive. This rearrangement joins TRBV20-1 to TRBJ2-7; maybe TRBD2 (6 bases). The specimen was PBMCs. CDR3 coding DNA: TGCAGTGCCGGTCTAGCGTACGAGCAGTACTTC. This encodes CSAGLAYEQYF.